The rows below give T cell receptor beta chains drawn from one sample of a study of blood T cell repertoires in COVID-19. TCRdb's copy holds only in-frame clones and misses some; the assay was immunoSEQ multiplex PCR. The data hold fewer than 90,000 clones, with over 60% observed a single time. Input material: peripheral blood. The receptor set was obtained from a human donor in a cohort sampled during active COVID-19. CDR3s include the opening cysteine and the closing phenylalanine or tryptophan.

cdr3_length,v_call,cdr3_aa
14,TRBV30,CAWSLGKGNQPQHF
14,TRBV11-1,CASSPGGPGGELFF
15,TRBV7-9,CASSTQGLTNEKLFF
16,TRBV5-4,CASSLVGTGAYNEQFF
14,TRBV6-2/TRBV6-3,CASSYGFRDEKLFF
12,TRBV5-8,CASSLEAGPQHF
14,TRBV5-8,CASSLGGDPYGYTF
16,TRBV7-2,CASSLGETVRVSPLHF
17,TRBV14,CASSLLLLAGGTNEQFF
16,TRBV4-1,CASSQDRGGSSYEQYF
16,TRBV19,CASSTIGRSSGNTIYF
14,TRBV7-9,CASSLTGGEEPQHF
13,TRBV7-9,CASSLRGDDEAFF
15,TRBV5-4,CASSAGGWDSYEQYF
20,TRBV4-3,CASSQSRQGKGGVNNEKLFF
14,TRBV27,CASRLLGTEETQYF
11,TRBV20-1,CSGDRDTEAFF
17,TRBV5-4,CASSETRGGRSGNTIYF
14,TRBV28,CASRHPATNEKLFF
17,TRBV21-1,CASSRKLEADLTHKLFF
16,TRBV29-1,CSVRGLAGGLTDTQYF
13,TRBV2,CASRLQGLDEQYF
14,TRBV9,CASSVVAGSYEQYF
14,TRBV5-6,CASSFRGWPYEQYF
17,TRBV28,CASSLRTTGVSGNTIYF
13,TRBV4-1,CASSRTTGGEQFF
19,TRBV7-2,CASSAYGGTSGSSAYEQYF
15,TRBV18,CASSQNTPGAPLAFF
18,TRBV25-1,CASSGNLDREVRWYGYTF
16,TRBV24-1,CATSDFSGRARDTQYF
15,TRBV28,CASSLLRGTNQPQHF
14,TRBV5-1,CASNLANSYNEQFF
11,TRBV12-3/TRBV12-4,CASSREETQYF
13,TRBV6-6,CASRRQGAHGYTF
14,TRBV7-7,CASGSGRDTGELFF
14,TRBV30,CAWSAGQYNSPLHF
18,TRBV19,CASSTALAGESSYNEQFF
15,TRBV5-1,CASSLATASYNEQFF
17,TRBV5-4,CASSLEFGGGGANVLTF
15,TRBV28,CASRPTDANTGELFF
14,TRBV11-2,CASSGQGNNSPLHF
16,TRBV7-3,CASSLGTGSGANVLTF
12,TRBV20-1,CSASSRGLEQYF
16,TRBV5-6,CASENPGGSFTGELFF
15,TRBV28,CASSLGAGGSYEQYF
14,TRBV2,CASSEDRGNQPQHF
13,TRBV14,CASSRQTTGELFF
17,TRBV4-1,CASSQDTSGRGLYEQYF
18,TRBV7-6,CASSAFVGQGSSGNTIYF
14,TRBV7-8,CASSLGTGSDTQYF
18,TRBV6-2/TRBV6-3,CASSYRGPGDYSGNTIYF
14,TRBV5-1,CASSLGAPRTEAFF
13,TRBV18,CASSPRWNTEAFF
15,TRBV7-2,CASSLGAGAYNEQFF
13,TRBV9,CASSHRLGTEAFF
14,TRBV28,CASSLWSFTGELFF
15,TRBV15,CATSRGLAGEETQYF
19,TRBV6-2/TRBV6-3,CASSYTNRGRISGANVLTF
13,TRBV7-9,CASSPRSNYGYTF